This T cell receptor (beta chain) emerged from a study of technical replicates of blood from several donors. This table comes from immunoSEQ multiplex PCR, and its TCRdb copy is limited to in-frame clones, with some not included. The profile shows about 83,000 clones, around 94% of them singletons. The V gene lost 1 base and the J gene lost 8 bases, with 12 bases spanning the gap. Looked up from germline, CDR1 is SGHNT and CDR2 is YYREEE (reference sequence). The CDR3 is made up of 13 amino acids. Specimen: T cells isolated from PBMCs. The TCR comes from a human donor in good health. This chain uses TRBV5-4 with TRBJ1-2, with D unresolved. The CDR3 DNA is TGTGCCAGCAGCTTGCGACTGCGTGAAGGCTACACCTTC. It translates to CASSLRLREGYTF. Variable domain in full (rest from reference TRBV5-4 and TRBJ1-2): ETGVTQSPTHLIKTRGQQVTLRCSSQSGHNTVSWYQQALGQGPQFIFQYYREEENGRGNFPPRFSGLQFPNYSSELNVNALELDDSALYLCASSLRLREGYTFGSGTRLTVV.